A single sample is the source of the 25 T cell receptor beta chains below, sequenced in a study of shared clonotypes between healthy human individuals (TCRdb year 2020). The library was generated by the immunoSEQ multiplex PCR assay. TCRdb provides this immuneACCESS table in a form limited to in-frame rearrangements. Some clones are lacking; in checked studies, under half of them reflect an unresolved V gene, and why the rest are absent is not known. The sample data list roughly 2.5 million clones, and 85% to 95% of these were observed just once. 0.14% of the sample rests with the top ten. The sequenced sample consisted of naive CD4+ T cells sorted from blood. The intended sense of this specimen's cell subset or site label: CD45RA+ positively selected. The receptors originated from a man aged 18 to 29 in good health.

The chain joins TRBV11-3 to TRBJ2-1, with a possible D match to TRBD1 (6 bases). V was trimmed by 0 bases and J by 8 bases, leaving 8 bases between them. Germline CDR1 SGHNT, CDR2 YENEEA. CDR3 length: 13 residues. The CDR3 coding sequence is TGTGCCAGCAGCTTAGAGGGGGCTCATGAGCAGTTCTTC. It specifies CASSLEGAHEQFF.

The chain carries TRBV6-5 and TRBJ2-3, with no clear D. CDR3 size: 15 residues. The ends were cut back, 0 bases at V and 2 bases at J, with 9 bases in the middle. The germline CDR1 and CDR2 sequences are MNHEY and SVGAGI. This chain's CDR3 is CASSYSGPVTDTQYF. The CDR3, as DNA: TGTGCCAGCAGTTACTCGGGCCCCGTCACAGATACGCAGTATTTT.

V is TRBV6-5 and J is TRBJ2-7; D gene ambiguous. The CDR3 sequence is 14 residues long. V lost 1 base and J lost 2, with 9 bases in between. Germline V gene sequence: CDR1 MNHEY, CDR2 SVGAGI. The CDR3 loop reads CASSYWPGPYEQYF. CDR3 DNA: TGTGCCAGCAGTTACTGGCCAGGACCCTACGAGCAGTACTTC.

The chain recombines TRBV6-1 with TRBJ1-2, with 10 bases lining up with TRBD1. The junction had 8 bases not matched to a gene; V was cut back by 6 bases and J by 4 bases. This CDR3 has 15 residues. Germline lookup yields CDR1 MNHNS and CDR2 SASEGT. CDR3 protein: CASRSGTGVGYGYTF. The CDR3 DNA follows: TGTGCCAGCAGGTCCGGGACAGGGGTGGGCTATGGCTACACCTTC.

The chain joins TRBV5-5 to TRBJ2-7; weak D call: TRBD1 (6 bases). V was trimmed by 3 bases and J by 2 bases, leaving 12 bases between them. The germline gives CDR1 SGHKS, CDR2 YYEKEE (reference sequence). This CDR3 region has 14 residues. As DNA, the CDR3 is TGTGCCAGCAGCTCGGACAGTTTTCCCTACGAGCAGTACTTC. Its protein is CASSSDSFPYEQYF.

The chain joins TRBV10-1 to TRBJ2-5; D may be TRBD2 (6 bases). The CDR3 loop spans 15 amino acids. The V and J ends lost 0 bases and 5 bases respectively, with 13 bases between them. The germline V gene encodes CDR1 WNHNN and CDR2 SYGVQD (reference sequence). CDR3 loop: CASSESGGAVETQYF. CDR3 DNA: TGCGCCAGCAGTGAGTCCGGCGGGGCCGTCGAGACCCAGTACTTC.

In DNA, the CDR3 is TGTGCCAGCTCACCAAACAGCCTCACCACAGATACGCAGTATTTT. This codes for CASSPNSLTTDTQYF. The rearrangement links TRBV18 to TRBJ2-3; D unresolved. The CDR3 loop spans 15 amino acids. CDR1 is KGHSH, CDR2 LQKENI, per germline. Trimming stripped 2 bases from V and 2 bases from J, with 11 bases between.

The chain recombines TRBV5-4 with TRBJ2-7; 10 nucleotides align to TRBD1. The germline V gene has CDR1 SGHNT and CDR2 YYREEE (reference sequence). The CDR3 spans 15 residues. V dropped 4 bases and J dropped 5; count of bases not matched to a gene: 9. The CDR3 bases are TGTGCCAGCAGCATTCCGGGACAGGGGCCAAACGAGCAGTACTTC. Residues: CASSIPGQGPNEQYF.

This clone was seen only a few times. The V call is TRBV7-3, the J call TRBJ2-1; D perhaps matches TRBD1 (6 bases). The CDR3 runs 12 residues. The V end was cut by 4 bases, the J end by 11 bases, with 12 bases between. From germline, CDR1 is SGHTA and CDR2 FQGTGA. CDR3 sequence: CASSSGEPKQFF. DNA for the CDR3: TGTGCCAGCAGCTCAGGGGAGCCAAAGCAGTTCTTC.

This clone was found once. The chain has TRBV10-3 and TRBJ2-2; 11 positions agree with TRBD2. V lost 8 bases, J lost 7 bases, and 6 bases stayed unmatched. In germline, CDR1 is ENHRY, CDR2 SYGVKD. This CDR3 comprises 14 residues. CDR3 sequence: CAIQPGTSGGELFF. CDR3 nucleotides: TGTGCCATCCAACCCGGGACTAGCGGCGGGGAGCTGTTTTTT.

This chain links TRBV10-3 with TRBJ2-7, with a possible D match to TRBD2 (6 bases). V lost 10 bases, J lost 0 bases, and 19 bases lay in between. Germline V gene sequence: CDR1 ENHRY, CDR2 SYGVKD. CDR3 length: 15 amino acids. Written as DNA, the CDR3 is TGTGCCACGTCCCAAGCGGCGGGAAACTCCTACGAGCAGTACTTC. This gives the protein CATSQAAGNSYEQYF.

The chain is built from TRBV6-5 and TRBJ2-3, with TRBD2 identical over 7 bases. This CDR3 has 15 amino acids. CDR1 is MNHEY and CDR2 is SVGAGI in the germline V gene. Trimming took 6 bases from V and 3 from J; bases not matched to a gene: 9. CDR3 DNA: TGTGCCAGCAGCCGGGGGGAGGGCCGGACAGATACGCAGTATTTT. Protein product: CASSRGEGRTDTQYF.

This clone is a singleton in its sample. V gene TRBV19 combines with J gene TRBJ2-1; TRBD1 might be the D (6 bases). The ends were cut back, 9 bases at V and 7 bases at J, with 19 bases in the middle. The CDR3 runs to 14 residues. Germline CDR1 is LNHDA and CDR2 is SQIVND (reference sequence). The CDR3 nucleotides are TGTGCCAGCAAGTCAGGGGATATTCGAAATGAGCAGTTCTTC. This codes for CASKSGDIRNEQFF.

The chain is built from TRBV30 and TRBJ2-5; D ambiguous. V shed 0 bases and J shed 5 bases, with 7 bases lying between them. The CDR3 has 12 amino acids. The germline gives CDR1 GTSNPN, CDR2 SVGIG (reference sequence). CDR3 residues: CAWSVEGETQYF. The CDR3 DNA is TGTGCCTGGAGTGTAGAAGGGGAGACCCAGTACTTC.

This sequence joins TRBV28 and TRBJ1-2; tentatively, D is TRBD1 (6 bases). Germline loops: CDR1 MDHEN, CDR2 SYDVKM. Trimming cost V 7 bases and J 2 bases, with 14 bases left between them. The CDR3 length is 14 residues. The DNA of the CDR3 is TGTGCCAGCACCCGGGACAACTCCAACTATGGCTACACCTTC. Translating gives CASTRDNSNYGYTF.

This clone was detected a few times. The J gene is TRBJ1-5, the V gene TRBV6-6; D may be TRBD1 (5 bases). The ends were cut back, 6 bases at V and 7 bases at J, with 13 bases in the middle. Germline-derived CDR1 and CDR2 are MNHNY and SVGAGI (reference sequence). This CDR3 is 13 amino acids long. CDR3 region: CASSTGDLQPQHF. For the CDR3, the DNA is TGTGCCAGCAGCACCGGGGACTTACAGCCCCAGCATTTT.

The genes are TRBV6-5 and TRBJ1-5; 7 bases align to TRBD1. Germline V CDR1 and CDR2: MNHEY, SVGAGI. CDR3 length: 15 amino acids. J was trimmed by 0 bases and V by 6 bases; bases with no gene match: 5. The CDR3 nucleotides read TGTGCCAGCAGCCGGGACAGTGTTAGCAATCAGCCCCAGCATTTT. As protein: CASSRDSVSNQPQHF.

This chain connects TRBV6-1 to TRBJ2-5; maybe TRBD1 (6 bases). The CDR3 extends over 13 amino acids. The V end was cut by 8 bases, the J end by 5 bases, with 15 bases between. Germline-derived CDR1 and CDR2 are MNHNS and SASEGT. CDR3 bases: TGTGCCAGCGAGGGGGTTCCCGGGGAGACCCAGTACTTC. This encodes CASEGVPGETQYF.

The genes are TRBV9 and TRBJ2-7; the D call may be TRBD1 or TRBD2 (5 bases each). The germline V and J ends were trimmed by 3 bases and 2 bases, with 15 bases remaining between them. CDR3 length: 15 residues. Germline lookup yields CDR1 SGDLS and CDR2 YYNGEE. Here the CDR3 DNA reads TGTGCCAGCAGCGGGGATCCGGGGCGAACCTACGAGCAGTACTTC. Protein sequence: CASSGDPGRTYEQYF.

With regard to this clone: Other nucleotide sequences from this sample produce the same CDR3. The J gene is TRBJ2-1, the V gene TRBV4-2; the D gene is possibly TRBD2 (6 bases). Trimming stripped 0 bases from V and 0 bases from J, with 6 bases between. Germline loops: CDR1 LGHNA, CDR2 YNFKEQ. CDR3 length: 15 amino acids. CDR3 coding DNA: TGTGCCAGCAGCCAAGAGGGGGGCTCCTACAATGAGCAGTTCTTC. Protein: CASSQEGGSYNEQFF.

This sequence joins TRBV10-2 and TRBJ1-1; a possible D gene is TRBD1 (6 bases). The CDR3 contains 14 residues. The V gene lost 10 bases and the J gene lost 7 bases, with 22 bases spanning the gap. CDR1 is WSHSY, CDR2 SAAADI, per germline. The CDR3 bases are TGCGCCACCATTACCGGGACAAAAAAAATTGAAGCTTTCTTT. Translation gives CATITGTKKIEAFF.

This chain joins TRBV29-1 and TRBJ1-3; D perhaps matches TRBD1 (5 bases). The CDR3 runs 15 residues. Germline lookup yields CDR1 SQVTM and CDR2 ANQGSEA. Trimming pared 6 bases from V and 1 base from J, leaving 16 bases between. DNA for the CDR3: TGCAGCGTGATCCGGGACCTGGGGTCTGGAAACACCATATATTTT. Translated: CSVIRDLGSGNTIYF. Full variable domain (remainder filled in from reference TRBV29-1 and TRBJ1-3): SAVISQKPSRDICQRGTSLTIQCQVDSQVTMMFWYRQQPGQSLTLIATANQGSEATYESGFVIDKFPISRPNLTFSTLTVSNMSPEDSSIYLCSVIRDLGSGNTIYFGEGSWLTVV.

This chain joins TRBV10-2 and TRBJ2-7; D uncertain. The CDR3 has 18 residues. Trimming cost V 0 bases and J 2 bases, with 20 bases left between them. Germline V gives CDR1 WSHSY, CDR2 SAAADI. The CDR3 sequence: CASSESSAAPLDAYEQYF. The CDR3 bases are TGCGCCAGCAGTGAGTCGTCGGCTGCGCCACTTGACGCCTACGAGCAGTACTTC.

V is TRBV19 and J is TRBJ2-3, with D perhaps TRBD2 (6 bases). The germline gives CDR1 LNHDA, CDR2 SQIVND (reference sequence). The ends were cut back, 3 bases at V and 7 bases at J, with 14 bases in the middle. The length of the CDR3 is 14 residues. CDR3 DNA: TGTGCCAGTAGTATGGCGGGGCTTGGTAATACGCAGTATTTT. Amino acids: CASSMAGLGNTQYF.

To note about this clone: At the DNA level, this CDR3 is encoded by other sequences in the same sample as well. The chain has TRBV5-1 and TRBJ1-5; D call uncertain. Trimming took 0 bases from V and 3 from J, leaving 7 bases between them. CDR3 length: 14 amino acids. The germline V gene encodes CDR1 SGHRS and CDR2 YFSETQ. CDR3 nucleotides: TGCGCCAGCAGCTTGGACAGCTACAATCAGCCCCAGCATTTT. Encoded protein: CASSLDSYNQPQHF.